The present TCR beta chain was sequenced within a study of blood T cell repertoires in COVID-19. Generated by immunoSEQ multiplex PCR, the TCRdb table keeps only in-frame clones and is missing some. The table has about 300,000 clones, 70% to 90% seen once. CDR1 is SNHLY and CDR2 is FYNNEI in the germline V gene. The trim removed 7 bases at V and 2 bases at J, leaving 9 bases unmatched. The CDR3 extends over 17 amino acids. The gene calls are TRBV2 and TRBJ1-4; 11 bases agree with TRBD1. The sequence was obtained from a woman aged 25 to 45 who had recovered from COVID-19. Sequenced material: peripheral blood. In nucleotides, the CDR3 is TGTGCCAGCAACTATCGGGACAGGGGGACCACTAATGAAAAACTGTTTTTT. Encoded protein: CASNYRDRGTTNEKLFF.